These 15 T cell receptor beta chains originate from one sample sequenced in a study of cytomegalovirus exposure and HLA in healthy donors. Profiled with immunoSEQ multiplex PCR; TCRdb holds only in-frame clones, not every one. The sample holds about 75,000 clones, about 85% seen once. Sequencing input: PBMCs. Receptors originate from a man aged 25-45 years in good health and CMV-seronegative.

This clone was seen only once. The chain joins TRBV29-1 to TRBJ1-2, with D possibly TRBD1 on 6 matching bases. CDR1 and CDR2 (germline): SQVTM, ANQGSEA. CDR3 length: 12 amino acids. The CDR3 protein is CGIEQGFYGYTF. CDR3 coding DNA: TGCGGAATCGAACAGGGCTTCTATGGCTACACCTTC.

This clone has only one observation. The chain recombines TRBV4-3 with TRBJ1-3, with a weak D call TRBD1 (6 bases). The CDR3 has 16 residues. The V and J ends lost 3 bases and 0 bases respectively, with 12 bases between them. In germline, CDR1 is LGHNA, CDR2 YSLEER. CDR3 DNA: TGCGCCAGCAGCCATGTTGGGGACACCTCTGGAAACACCATATATTTT. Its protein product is CASSHVGDTSGNTIYF.

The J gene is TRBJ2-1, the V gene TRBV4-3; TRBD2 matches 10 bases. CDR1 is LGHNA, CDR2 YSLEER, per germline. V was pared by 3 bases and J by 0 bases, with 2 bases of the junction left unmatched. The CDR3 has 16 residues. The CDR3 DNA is TGCGCCAGCAGCCAGGCTAGCGGGAGCTCCTACAATGAGCAGTTCTTC. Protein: CASSQASGSSYNEQFF.

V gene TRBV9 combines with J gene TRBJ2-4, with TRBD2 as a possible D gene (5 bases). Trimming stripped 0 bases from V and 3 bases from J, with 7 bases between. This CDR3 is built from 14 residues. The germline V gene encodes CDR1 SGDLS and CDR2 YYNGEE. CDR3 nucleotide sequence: TGTGCCAGCAGCGTAGGTAGCGACAAAAACATTCAGTACTTC. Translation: CASSVGSDKNIQYF.

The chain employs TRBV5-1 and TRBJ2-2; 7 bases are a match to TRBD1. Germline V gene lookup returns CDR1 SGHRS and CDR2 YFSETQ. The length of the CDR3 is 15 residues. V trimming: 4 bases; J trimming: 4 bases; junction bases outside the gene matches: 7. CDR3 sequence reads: CASSGSGQSTGELFF. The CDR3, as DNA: TGCGCCAGCAGCGGATCGGGACAGAGCACCGGGGAGCTGTTTTTT.

The CDR3 here is CASSLGTVYEQYF. The CDR3 DNA is TGCGCCAGCAGCTTGGGGACAGTCTACGAGCAGTACTTC. The chain uses TRBV5-1 and TRBJ2-7, with D maybe TRBD1 (6 bases). CDR1 is SGHRS, CDR2 YFSETQ, per germline. V lost 0 bases and J lost 3, with 7 bases in between. This CDR3 has 13 amino acids.

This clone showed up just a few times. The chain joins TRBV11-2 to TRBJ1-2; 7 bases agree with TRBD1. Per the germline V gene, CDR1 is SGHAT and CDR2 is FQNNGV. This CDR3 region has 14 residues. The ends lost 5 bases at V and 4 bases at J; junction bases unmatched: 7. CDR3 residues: CASSSMTGSYGYTF. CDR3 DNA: TGTGCCAGCAGCAGTATGACAGGGTCCTATGGCTACACCTTC.

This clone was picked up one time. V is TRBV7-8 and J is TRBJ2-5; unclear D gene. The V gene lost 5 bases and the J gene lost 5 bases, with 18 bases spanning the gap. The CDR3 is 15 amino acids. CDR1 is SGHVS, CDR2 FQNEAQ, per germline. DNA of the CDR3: TGTGCCAGCAGCCTAAGATCCCGCCTGCTGGAGACCCAGTACTTC. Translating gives CASSLRSRLLETQYF.

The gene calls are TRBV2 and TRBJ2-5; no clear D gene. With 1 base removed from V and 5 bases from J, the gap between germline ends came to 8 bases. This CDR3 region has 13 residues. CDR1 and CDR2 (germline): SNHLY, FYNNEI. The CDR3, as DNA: TGTGCCAGCAGTGAAGGAGTAATGGAGACCCAGTACTTC. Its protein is CASSEGVMETQYF.

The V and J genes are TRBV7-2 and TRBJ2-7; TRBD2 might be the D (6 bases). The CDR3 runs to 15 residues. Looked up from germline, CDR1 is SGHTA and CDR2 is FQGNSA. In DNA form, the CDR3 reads TGTGCCAGCAGCGTAGCCGGGGACTTAGGGTACGAGCAGTACGTC. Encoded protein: CASSVAGDLGYEQYV.

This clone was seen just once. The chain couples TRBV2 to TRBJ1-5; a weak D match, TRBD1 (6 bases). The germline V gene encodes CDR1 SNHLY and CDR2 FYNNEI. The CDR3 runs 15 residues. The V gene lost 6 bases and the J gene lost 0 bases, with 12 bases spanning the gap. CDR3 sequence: CASSAGAYSNQPQHF. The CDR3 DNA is TGTGCCAGCAGCGCGGGGGCTTATAGCAATCAGCCCCAGCATTTT.

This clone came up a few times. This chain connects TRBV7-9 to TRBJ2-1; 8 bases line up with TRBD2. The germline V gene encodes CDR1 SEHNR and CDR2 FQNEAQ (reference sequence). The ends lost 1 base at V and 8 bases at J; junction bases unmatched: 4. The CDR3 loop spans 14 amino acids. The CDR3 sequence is CASSLDATSDEQFF. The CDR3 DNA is TGTGCCAGCAGCTTAGACGCGACTAGCGATGAGCAGTTCTTC.

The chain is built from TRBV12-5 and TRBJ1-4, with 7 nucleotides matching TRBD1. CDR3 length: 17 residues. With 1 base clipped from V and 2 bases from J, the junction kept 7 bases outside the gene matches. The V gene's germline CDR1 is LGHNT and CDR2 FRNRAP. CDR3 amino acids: CASGLGQGTLTNEKLFF. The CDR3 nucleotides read TGTGCTAGTGGTTTGGGACAGGGAACCCTCACTAATGAAAAACTGTTTTTT.

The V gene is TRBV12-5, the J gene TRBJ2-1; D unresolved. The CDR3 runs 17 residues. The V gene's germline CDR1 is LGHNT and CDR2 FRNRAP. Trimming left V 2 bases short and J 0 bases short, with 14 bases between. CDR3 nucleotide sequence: TGTGCTAGTGGTTTGCCTATGATCCGGAGCTCCTACAATGAGCAGTTCTTC. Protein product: CASGLPMIRSSYNEQFF.

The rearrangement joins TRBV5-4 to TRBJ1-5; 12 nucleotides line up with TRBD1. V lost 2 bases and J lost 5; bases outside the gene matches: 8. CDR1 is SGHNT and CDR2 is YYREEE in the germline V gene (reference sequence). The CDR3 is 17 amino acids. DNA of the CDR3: TGTGCCAGCAGCTTAAGAGGGACAGGGGGCTTACATCAGCCCCAGCATTTT. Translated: CASSLRGTGGLHQPQHF.